The source of this TCR beta chain is a study of shared clonotypes between healthy human individuals. This CDR3 comprises 15 residues. V was shortened by 3 bases and J by 5 bases, with 16 bases between the two germline ends. Germline V gene lookup returns CDR1 SEHNR and CDR2 FQNEAQ (reference sequence). Sequencing was performed with immunoSEQ multiplex PCR; in TCRdb, only in-frame clones are kept and a portion is missing. The data hold roughly 410,000 clones, with roughly 96% observed a single time. The V and J genes are TRBV7-9 and TRBJ2-5; either TRBD1 or TRBD2 may fit D (5 bases each). The sample comprised memory CD8+ T cells sorted from blood. The subset denotes: CD45RO+ cells pooled with CCR7-negative TemRA cells. The TCR sequence derives from a man in his thirties or forties in good health. CDR3 protein: CASSLGRGSRETQYF. In nucleotides, the CDR3 is TGTGCCAGCAGCTTGGGCCGGGGCAGCCGGGAGACCCAGTACTTC.